This TCR beta chain was recovered during a study of T cell changes during pregnancy in multiple sclerosis. Only in-frame clones appear in the TCRdb table, and some are missing; sequencing was by immunoSEQ multiplex PCR. The table includes approximately 93,000 clones, about 91% detected once. The receptor's source is a female donor with multiple sclerosis, enrolled in a pregnancy study. The sample was peripheral blood, taken before pregnancy.

This CDR3 is CASSDRNEKLFF. The CDR3 region has the DNA TGTGCCAGCAGTGACAGGAATGAAAAACTGTTTTTT. V gene TRBV25-1 combines with J gene TRBJ1-4; D remains ambiguous. CDR1 and CDR2 (germline): MGHDK, SYGVNS. The CDR3 runs to 12 residues. V gave up 3 bases and J gave up 5 bases, with 4 bases separating them.